The 27 T cell receptor beta chains given below trace back to one sample, sequenced in a study of blood T cells in healthy people across ages. A J-beta primer mix and a sample-barcoded 5' primer were used in a second PCR of roughly 6 to 11 cycles. TCRdb independently ran MiXCR on the 5' RACE reads; one entry per CDR3 protein. The repertoire holds about 1.1 million distinct CDR3 sequences, 35% to 45% seen once, with 10% to 15% in the top ten. Specimen: blood. Receptor source: a man younger than 35 in good health.

The J gene is TRBJ2-1, the V gene TRBV20-1; D possibly uses TRBD1 or TRBD2 (6 bases each). CDR1 is DFQATT, CDR2 SNEGSKA, per germline (reference sequence). V was clipped by 4 bases and J by 10 bases, with 14 bases between them. The CDR3 has 12 residues. The CDR3 sequence is CSATPGEEEQFF. Written as DNA, the CDR3 is TGCAGTGCTACTCCAGGGGAGGAAGAGCAGTTCTTC.

On this clonotype itself: At one end, the junction sequence differs from germline, possibly due to a read error. The chain employs TRBV5-5 and TRBJ1-2; 7 bases agree with TRBD1. Germline V gene data show CDR1 as SGHKS and CDR2 as YYEKEE (reference sequence). The CDR3 totals 14 residues. DNA for the CDR3: TGTGCCAGCAGCTTCGGGACAGCTAACTATGGCAACACCTTC. Translating it yields CASSFGTANYGNTF.

The gene calls are TRBV12-3 or TRBV12-4 and TRBJ2-3; D may be TRBD1 or TRBD2 (5 bases each). There are 14 residues in the CDR3. Trimming removed 7 bases at V and 2 bases at J, with 13 bases between. CDR3 DNA sequence: TGTGCCAGCACGGTGGGGGTCTTCACAGATACGCAGTATTTT. Encoded protein: CASTVGVFTDTQYF.

CDR3 loop: CASSFTPGAYEQYF. The DNA for the CDR3 is TGTGCCAGCAGTTTCACTCCTGGGGCCTACGAGCAGTACTTC. V usage is TRBV27 and J usage is TRBJ2-7; D not resolved. There are 14 residues in the CDR3. V was shortened by 3 bases and J by 2 bases, with 11 bases between the two germline ends. Germline V gene lookup returns CDR1 MNHEY and CDR2 SMNVEV (reference sequence).

This clonotype came up a few times. The chain has TRBV6-5 and TRBJ2-5; TRBD2 matches 11 bases. Germline assignment: CDR1 MNHEY and CDR2 SVGAGI. CDR3 size: 15 residues. J lost 1 base, V lost 6 bases, and 4 bases had no gene match. The CDR3 DNA is TGTGCCAGCAGCAGACTAGCGGGGATCCAAGAGACCCAGTACTTC. Residues: CASSRLAGIQETQYF.

The chain links TRBV12-3 or TRBV12-4 to TRBJ2-4; D is possibly TRBD2 (7 bases). The J call could be wrong; TRBJ2-5 is a better fit for the DNA end. CDR3 length equals 14 residues. CDR3 nucleotide sequence: TGTGCCAGCAGTTTTGCGGGGGCTACGGAGACCCAGTACTTC. Translation: CASSFAGATETQYF.

This rearrangement joins TRBV2 to TRBJ1-3, with D perhaps matching TRBD1 (6 bases). The V end lost 3 bases, the J end lost 4 bases, and 13 bases lay between the germline ends. The germline V gene has CDR1 SNHLY and CDR2 FYNNEI. CDR3 length: 15 amino acids. The CDR3 DNA follows: TGTGCCAGCAGTGAGGCTCAGGGGATGGGAAACACCATATATTTT. As protein: CASSEAQGMGNTIYF.

This clonotype was picked up a small number of times. The rearrangement links TRBV20-1 to TRBJ1-2, with 8 nucleotides matching TRBD1. V was pared by 6 bases and J by 3 bases, with 12 bases of the junction left unmatched. The CDR3 totals 15 residues. In germline, CDR1 is DFQATT, CDR2 SNEGSKA (reference sequence). CDR3 sequence reads: CSAENRGADHYGYTF. The CDR3 DNA is TGCAGTGCGGAAAACAGGGGGGCCGACCACTATGGCTACACCTTC.

In DNA, the CDR3 is TGTGCCAGCAGACACAGGGATTGGGGCTACAATGAGCAGTTCTTC. The encoded protein is CASRHRDWGYNEQFF. This chain connects TRBV3-1 to TRBJ2-1; TRBD1 might be the D (6 bases). The germline V gene encodes CDR1 LGHDT and CDR2 YNNKEL (reference sequence). This CDR3 contains 15 residues. Trimming pared 6 bases from V and 3 bases from J, leaving 15 bases between.

In its sample, this clonotype was seen a few times. The chain employs TRBV6-5 and TRBJ1-4; D not certain. CDR3 size: 14 residues. Per germline, CDR1 MNHEY and CDR2 SVGAGI. V gave up 0 bases and J gave up 8 bases, with 10 bases separating them. The CDR3 coding sequence is TGTGCCAGCAGTTACTCTATCTCTAGGGAAAAACTGTTTTTT. This encodes CASSYSISREKLFF.

This chain links TRBV9 with TRBJ2-2, with no clear D. Trimming left V 2 bases short and J 0 bases short, with 11 bases between. Germline V CDR1 and CDR2: SGDLS, YYNGEE. The CDR3 runs 16 residues. The CDR3, as DNA: TGTGCCAGCAGCGTGACACCGGTCGCGAACACCGGGGAGCTGTTTTTT. It specifies CASSVTPVANTGELFF. The whole variable domain, filled in from reference TRBV9 and TRBJ2-2, reads DSGVTQTPKHLITATGQRVTLRCSPRSGDLSVYWYQQSLDQGLQFLIQYYNGEERAKGNILERFSAQQFPDLHSELNLSSLELGDSALYFCASSVTPVANTGELFFGEGSRLTVL.

There are many counts of this clonotype. This chain joins TRBV5-4 and TRBJ1-2; 9 nucleotides agree with TRBD1. Germline V gene data show CDR1 as SGHNT and CDR2 as YYREEE (reference sequence). The CDR3 contains 14 residues. V trimming: 4 bases; J trimming: 3 bases; junction bases outside the gene matches: 4. The CDR3 reads CASSPTGGDYGYTF. The CDR3 DNA is TGTGCCAGCAGCCCGACAGGGGGAGACTATGGCTACACCTTC. The whole variable domain, remainder taken from reference TRBV5-4 and TRBJ1-2, is ETGVTQSPTHLIKTRGQQVTLRCSSQSGHNTVSWYQQALGQGPQFIFQYYREEENGRGNFPPRFSGLQFPNYSSELNVNALELDDSALYLCASSPTGGDYGYTFGSGTRLTVV.

The chain recombines TRBV20-1 with TRBJ2-4; TRBD1 is a possible D gene (5 bases). The J call could be wrong; TRBJ2-7 is a better fit for the DNA end. The CDR3 length is 13 residues. Germline V lookup: CDR1 DFQATT, CDR2 SNEGSKA (reference sequence). CDR3 sequence: CSASKGRVGEQYF. The CDR3 DNA reads TGCAGTGCTAGTAAGGGCAGGGTGGGCGAGCAGTACTTC.

This clonotype was seen only a few times. The chain has TRBV12-3 or TRBV12-4 and TRBJ1-4; 7 bases are shared with TRBD1. This CDR3 comprises 13 residues. Unmatched junction bases numbered 3, after V lost 5 bases and J lost 6 bases. CDR3 in DNA: TGTGCCAGCAGTGAGGGGGCGGATGAAAAACTGTTTTTT. Its protein product is CASSEGADEKLFF.

V is TRBV9 and J is TRBJ2-2; TRBD1 is a possible D gene (5 bases). In germline, CDR1 is SGDLS, CDR2 YYNGEE. The CDR3 is 14 residues long. The ends were cut back, 4 bases at V and 7 bases at J, with 14 bases in the middle. The CDR3 DNA is TGTGCCAGCAGCCCCCCCGGAAGGGGCGGGGAGCTGTTTTTT. It is translated as CASSPPGRGGELFF.

The rearrangement joins TRBV12-3 or TRBV12-4 to TRBJ2-3; 16 bases fit TRBD2. With V trimmed by 7 bases and J by 3 bases, 4 bases remained unmatched. The CDR3 is made up of 16 amino acids. Here the CDR3 DNA reads TGTGCCAGCAATGTGGGACTAGCGGGGGGGACAGATACGCAGTATTTT. The encoded protein is CASNVGLAGGTDTQYF.

The V gene is TRBV12-3 or TRBV12-4, the J gene TRBJ1-1; D is unclear. The CDR3 is 13 amino acids. Trimming removed 3 bases from V and 4 bases from J, with 9 bases in between. The CDR3 region has the DNA TGTGCCAGCAGTTTTTCAGGAATCACTGAAGCTTTCTTT. Its protein is CASSFSGITEAFF.

The V call is TRBV6-2 or TRBV6-3, the J call TRBJ2-5, with a weak D call TRBD2 (5 bases). Trimming pared 2 bases from V and 5 bases from J, leaving 9 bases between. Germline assignment: CDR1 MNHEY and CDR2 SVGEGT. The CDR3 totals 13 residues. CDR3 loop: CASSYTRVETQYF. CDR3 sequence (DNA): TGTGCCAGCAGTTACACGAGGGTGGAGACCCAGTACTTC.

The CDR3: CSAVREASTDTQYF. The CDR3, as DNA: TGCAGTGCCGTCCGGGAAGCCAGCACAGATACGCAGTATTTT. The V call is TRBV20-1, the J call TRBJ2-3, with D perhaps TRBD2 (5 bases). V was trimmed by 6 bases and J by 0 bases, leaving 13 bases between them. The CDR3 runs to 14 residues. Per the germline V gene, CDR1 is DFQATT and CDR2 is SNEGSKA (reference sequence).

J is TRBJ2-4 and V is TRBV7-9, with TRBD1 as a possible D gene (6 bases). Trimming stripped 5 bases from V and 1 base from J, with 15 bases between. The CDR3 totals 16 residues. Looked up from germline, CDR1 is SEHNR and CDR2 is FQNEAQ (reference sequence). CDR3 bases: TGTGCCAGCAGCACCCGACAGGATTTTGCCAAAAACATTCAGTACTTC. Translating it yields CASSTRQDFAKNIQYF.

This clonotype was seen many times. The chain has TRBV7-8 and TRBJ2-2; TRBD1 agrees at 7 bases. This CDR3 contains 14 residues. CDR1 SGHVS and CDR2 FQNEAQ come from the germline V gene. J lost 1 base, V lost 7 bases, and 3 bases had no gene match. For the CDR3, the DNA is TGTGCCAGCAAGGGGGCAAGGAACACCGGGGAGCTGTTTTTT. It encodes CASKGARNTGELFF.

This chain uses TRBV20-1 with TRBJ2-3; no definite D call. Germline CDR1 is DFQATT and CDR2 is SNEGSKA (reference sequence). Trimming left V 2 bases short and J 0 bases short, with 12 bases between. There are 15 residues in the CDR3. DNA for the CDR3: TGCAGTGCTAGAAATTGGCAGGCCAGCACAGATACGCAGTATTTT. Amino acid sequence: CSARNWQASTDTQYF.

The chain recombines TRBV2 with TRBJ2-3; a possible D gene is TRBD2 (5 bases). V lost 0 bases and J 4 bases, leaving 5 bases between the germline ends. The CDR3 consists of 13 residues. Germline V CDR1 and CDR2: SNHLY, FYNNEI. The CDR3 DNA reads as TGTGCCAGCAGTGAAGCGCGGGCAGATACGCAGTATTTT. This translates into CASSEARADTQYF.

Many counts were recorded for this clonotype. This chain joins TRBV6-1 and TRBJ2-3, with D unclear. Deletions cut 6 bases from V and 4 bases from J, with 11 bases between. Germline V gene lookup returns CDR1 MNHNS and CDR2 SASEGT. The CDR3 contains 13 residues. The CDR3 sequence is CASRGTTSDTQYF. DNA of the CDR3: TGTGCCAGCAGGGGTACTACATCAGATACGCAGTATTTT.

The J gene is TRBJ1-2, the V gene TRBV6-2 or TRBV6-3, with TRBD1 matching 7 bases. After removal of 0 bases from V and 5 bases from J, the junction contained 6 bases not matched to a gene. The CDR3 loop spans 15 amino acids. Germline V gene sequence: CDR1 MNHEY, CDR2 SVGEGT. The CDR3 is CASSYSKQGIYGYTF. CDR3 sequence (DNA): TGTGCCAGCAGTTACTCGAAACAGGGGATTTATGGCTACACCTTC.

The chain is built from TRBV7-2 and TRBJ1-1, with D unresolved. CDR1 SGHTA and CDR2 FQGNSA come from the germline V gene. Trimming took 1 base from V and 3 from J, leaving 9 bases between them. The CDR3 contains 14 residues. The CDR3 DNA is TGTGCCAGCAGCTTAGTTCTGGATCACACTGAAGCTTTCTTT. Its translation is CASSLVLDHTEAFF.

On this clonotype itself: One end of the junction fails to match germline, which may point to a read error. The chain couples TRBV12-3 or TRBV12-4 to TRBJ1-2; D unresolved. This CDR3 is 12 amino acids long. The CDR3 is CASGLGIYGYTF. Here the CDR3 DNA reads TGTGCCAGCGGTTTAGGGATATATGGCTACACCTTC.